What follows are 30 T cell receptor beta chains derived from one specimen sequenced in a study of T cells in women clearing cervical HPV infection. This table comes from immunoSEQ multiplex PCR, and its TCRdb copy is limited to in-frame clones, with some not included. Its table records tens of thousands of clones. Material for sequencing was blood buffy coat. These receptors all come from a woman between 18 and 69 years old with a cervical HPV16 infection that either progressed to CIN3+ or cleared (not recorded which).

Worth noting for this clone: The read terminates 3 residues before the CDR3 end, so the remaining end is supplied by the germline J gene. The chain carries TRBV7-8 and TRBJ2-3, with 7 bases matching TRBD1. Trimming at V came to 7 bases and at J to 2 bases, leaving 12 bases not matched to a gene. This CDR3 is 16 amino acids long. The germline V gene has CDR1 SGHVS and CDR2 FQNEAQ. CDR3 DNA, as far as it was read: TGTGCCAGCACTCGAGGGGGCGGCTCACACACAGATACG. Its protein is CASTRGGGSHTDT. The CDR3 in full is CASTRGGGSHTDTQYF.

Details on this clone: The CDR3 extends 3 residues past the end of the read, so its final part is completed from the germline J gene. The rearrangement links TRBV19 to TRBJ2-2, with TRBD1 identical over 9 bases. The CDR3 loop spans 15 amino acids. Looked up from germline, CDR1 is LNHDA and CDR2 is SQIVND (reference sequence). V shed 5 bases, J shed 5 bases, and the junction held 6 bases outside the gene matches. CDR3 amino acids: CASSAGTGFTGELFF. CDR3 bases read: TGTGCCAGTAGTGCCGGGACAGGGTTTACCGGGGAG.

About this clone itself: Read coverage stops 3 residues before the CDR3 terminus; the germline J gene supplies the remainder. V usage is TRBV20-1 and J usage is TRBJ2-3; TRBD2 might be the D (5 bases). This CDR3 comprises 14 residues. Germline lookup yields CDR1 DFQATT and CDR2 SNEGSKA (reference sequence). The V end was cut by 2 bases, the J end by 2 bases, with 11 bases between. The CDR3 loop reads CSARTRTLTDTQYF. The CDR3 DNA, read in part, is TGCAGTGCTAGAACGAGGACTCTCACAGATACG.

Of note for this clone: Sequencing ends 3 residues short of the CDR3 end; the germline J gene provides the rest. The chain recombines TRBV5-4 with TRBJ2-1, with TRBD2 matching over 14 bases. The length of the CDR3 is 15 residues. V shed 5 bases, J shed 8 bases, and the junction held 6 bases outside the gene matches. CDR1 and CDR2 from the germline V gene are SGHNT and YYREEE (reference sequence). Partial CDR3 DNA: TGTGCCAGCAGTATGGGACTAGCGGGAGAATATGAG. This translates into CASSMGLAGEYE. The full CDR3 protein is CASSMGLAGEYEQFF. Using reference TRBV5-4 and TRBJ2-1 for the parts outside the CDR3, the full variable domain is ETGVTQSPTHLIKTRGQQVTLRCSSQSGHNTVSWYQQALGQGPQFIFQYYREEENGRGNFPPRFSGLQFPNYSSELNVNALELDDSALYLCASSMGLAGEYEQFFGPGTRLTVL.

About this clone itself: The CDR3 end is not reached by the read, which stops 3 residues before it; the germline J gene fills it in. This chain connects TRBV6-4 to TRBJ2-7, with TRBD2 identical over 13 bases. With V trimmed by 4 bases and J by 4 bases, 4 bases remained unmatched. Germline V lookup: CDR1 MRHNA, CDR2 SNTAGT. This CDR3 is built from 15 residues. The CDR3 spells CASSVGTSGNYEQYF. The DNA read from the CDR3 is TGTGCCAGCAGTGTTGGGACTAGCGGGAATTACGAG.

Concerning this clone: The read comes to an end 3 residues before the CDR3 does, leaving the germline J gene to fill in the end. The J gene is TRBJ2-1, the V gene TRBV7-9, with a possible D match to TRBD2 (6 bases). The CDR3 consists of 13 residues. Germline assignment: CDR1 SEHNR and CDR2 FQNEAQ (reference sequence). Between the trimmed V and J ends, which lost 4 bases and 8 bases, there was a span of 12 bases. The sequenced part of the CDR3 DNA is TGTGCCAGCAGCTCGACTAGTTCGCATGAG. The encoded protein is CASSSTSSHE. The whole CDR3 sequence reads CASSSTSSHEQFF.

Remarks on this clone: The read gets to within 3 residues of the CDR3 end, and the germline J gene fills in the rest. This chain uses TRBV23-1 with TRBJ2-7, with D unclear. TRBV23-1 is filed as an ORF, its function uncertain. The V gene lost 4 bases and the J gene lost 1 base, with 17 bases spanning the gap. The CDR3 is 16 residues long. The chain's CDR3 is CASSLRLTYKSYEQYF. The CDR3 DNA, read in part, is TGCGCCAGCAGTCTTAGACTGACCTACAAGTCCTACGAG.

As for this clone: The read gets to within 3 residues of the CDR3 end, and the germline J gene fills in the rest. This sequence joins TRBV6-4 and TRBJ2-2; D is unclear. The CDR3 extends over 13 amino acids. Per germline, CDR1 MRHNA and CDR2 SNTAGT. Trimming stripped 2 bases from V and 7 bases from J, with 8 bases between. The CDR3 spells CASSDRVNGELFF. The CDR3 DNA, read in part, is TGTGCCAGCAGTGACAGGGTAAACGGGGAG.

Note on this clone: Coverage ceases 3 residues before the CDR3 finishes, and the germline J gene fills in the end. The genes are TRBV30 and TRBJ2-5; TRBD2 matches 13 bases. Trimming took 3 bases from V and 2 from J; bases not matched to a gene: 6. CDR1 is GTSNPN and CDR2 is SVGIG in the germline V gene (reference sequence). The CDR3 loop spans 16 amino acids. The CDR3 loop reads CAWSRTSGGPQETQYF. Partial CDR3 DNA: TGTGCCTGGAGCCGGACTAGCGGGGGCCCACAAGAGACC.

Remarks on this clone: Read sequence stops 3 residues before the CDR3 end, and the germline J gene provides the missing end. The chain links TRBV7-9 to TRBJ2-7; no firm D call. The germline V gene encodes CDR1 SEHNR and CDR2 FQNEAQ (reference sequence). V lost 0 bases and J 2 bases, leaving 8 bases between the germline ends. The CDR3 has 14 residues. Partial CDR3 DNA: TGTGCCAGCAGCTTAGCGGCGGTTACCTACGAG. The encoded protein is CASSLAAVTYE. The complete CDR3 reads CASSLAAVTYEQYF.

Details on this clone: The CDR3 goes on 3 residues after the read ends, and that part is filled in from the germline J gene. V usage is TRBV7-9 and J usage is TRBJ2-3, with D maybe TRBD1 (6 bases). This CDR3 region has 15 residues. Deletions cut 5 bases from V and 4 bases from J, with 16 bases between. The V gene's germline CDR1 is SEHNR and CDR2 FQNEAQ (reference sequence). The CDR3 loop reads CASSIRGESPDTQYF. The DNA read from the CDR3 is TGTGCCAGCAGCATCAGGGGAGAGAGTCCAGATACG.

Incomplete CDR3 DNA: TGTGCCAGCAGTTTAGACAGGGGGTCTGGGGCCAACGTC. Its protein product is CASSLDRGSGANV. The whole CDR3 sequence is CASSLDRGSGANVLTF. The chain uses TRBV12-3 or TRBV12-4 and TRBJ2-6; 8 bases align to TRBD1. The CDR3 goes on 3 residues after the read ends, and that part is filled in from the germline J gene. The CDR3 is 16 amino acids. The V segment lost 1 base and the J segment 1 base; nucleotides outside the gene matches: 0.

With respect to this clone: Read data end 3 residues before the CDR3 end; the end is taken from the germline J gene. This chain uses TRBV28 with TRBJ1-5; 10 bases map to TRBD1. Trimming at V came to 6 bases and at J to 4 bases, leaving 3 bases not matched to a gene. CDR3 length equals 14 residues. The germline V gene has CDR1 MDHEN and CDR2 SYDVKM. The covered CDR3 bases are TGTGCCAGCAGCCAGGACAGGGGGAATCAGCCC. This codes for CASSQDRGNQP. The entire CDR3 reads CASSQDRGNQPQHF.

For this clone: The read stops 3 residues short of the end of the CDR3; the missing end is completed from the germline J gene. This chain connects TRBV5-1 to TRBJ1-1; 10 positions match TRBD1. Germline V gene sequence: CDR1 SGHRS, CDR2 YFSETQ. V lost 4 bases to trimming and J lost 5 bases; unmatched junction nucleotides: 5. The CDR3 contains 14 residues. Here the CDR3 reads CASSPGQGSTEAFF. CDR3 bases read: TGCGCCAGCAGCCCGGGACAGGGGTCTACTGAA.

Comment on this clone: The sequenced fragment ends 3 residues before the CDR3 boundary, so the rest is inferred from the germline J gene. V and J are TRBV19 and TRBJ2-1, with 11 bases identical to TRBD2. The CDR3 runs 15 residues. CDR1 is LNHDA, CDR2 SQIVND, per germline (reference sequence). Trimming removed 3 bases from V and 6 bases from J; junction bases left unmatched: 4. This CDR3 is CASSMLAGGPNEQFF. The sequenced part of the CDR3 DNA is TGTGCCAGTAGTATGCTAGCGGGGGGCCCCAATGAG.

For this clone: Read sequence stops 3 residues before the CDR3 end, and the germline J gene provides the missing end. The chain recombines TRBV20-1 with TRBJ2-3, with 9 bases lining up with TRBD1. CDR3 length equals 15 residues. V dropped 3 bases and J dropped 4; count of bases not matched to a gene: 8. The germline V gene has CDR1 DFQATT and CDR2 SNEGSKA (reference sequence). CDR3 DNA, as far as it was read: TGCAGTGCTAGTGGGGGACAGGGTTCGGCAGATACG. Its translation is CSASGGQGSADT. The whole CDR3 protein reads CSASGGQGSADTQYF.

As regards this clone: From the germline J gene comes the end of the CDR3, since the read stops 3 residues before it. The V call is TRBV19, the J call TRBJ2-5; TRBD2 matches 10 bases. The V segment lost 3 bases and the J segment 7 bases; nucleotides outside the gene matches: 8. The germline CDR1 and CDR2 sequences are LNHDA and SQIVND (reference sequence). This CDR3 is 15 amino acids long. The part of the CDR3 DNA that was read is TGTGCCAGTAGTATTTCAGCGGGGGGGCATGTGACC. Protein sequence: CASSISAGGHVT. The entire CDR3 protein is CASSISAGGHVTQYF.

To note about this clone: The sequenced fragment ends 3 residues before the CDR3 boundary, so the rest is inferred from the germline J gene. The rearrangement uses TRBV13 and TRBJ2-4, with D perhaps matching TRBD1 (5 bases). Germline V CDR1 and CDR2: PRHDT, FYEKMQ (reference sequence). CDR3 length: 13 amino acids. V lost 5 bases, J lost 6 bases, and 11 bases lay in between. This CDR3 is CASSPADRNIQYF. The part of the CDR3 DNA that was read is TGTGCCAGCAGCCCTGCCGACAGAAACATT.

In regard to this clone: The missing CDR3 end, 3 residues past where the read stops, is filled in from the germline J gene. The J gene is TRBJ2-3, the V gene TRBV7-9; D might be TRBD2 (5 bases). CDR1 is SEHNR and CDR2 is FQNEAQ in the germline V gene (reference sequence). The ends were cut back, 3 bases at V and 1 base at J, with 11 bases in the middle. CDR3 size: 15 residues. The CDR3 loop reads CASSFTSRRTDTQYF. CDR3 bases read: TGTGCCAGCAGCTTCACTAGTCGCCGCACAGATACG.

Worth noting for this clone: The observed sequence ends 3 residues before the CDR3 terminus, with the missing tail filled in from the germline J gene. The rearrangement links TRBV19 to TRBJ2-5; 9 bases line up with TRBD1. Germline CDR1 is LNHDA and CDR2 is SQIVND (reference sequence). The CDR3 extends over 16 amino acids. J lost 5 bases, V lost 4 bases, and 11 bases had no gene match. CDR3 sequence: CASSTTGTGRGETQYF. The CDR3 bases that were read are TGTGCCAGTAGTACCACCGGGACAGGGAGAGGCGAGACC.

Of note for this clone: The sequenced fragment ends 3 residues before the CDR3 boundary, so the rest is inferred from the germline J gene. The rearrangement joins TRBV6-4 to TRBJ2-2, with 8 positions matching TRBD1. The length of the CDR3 is 14 residues. Germline CDR1 is MRHNA and CDR2 is SNTAGT. The V segment lost 0 bases and the J segment 6 bases; nucleotides outside the gene matches: 0. The DNA read from the CDR3 is TGTGCCAGCAGTGACTCGACAGGGGCCGGGGAG. Its protein product is CASSDSTGAGE. The whole CDR3 sequence reads CASSDSTGAGELFF.

CDR3 sequence reads: CASSSSVVADTQYF. The DNA read from the CDR3 is TGTGCCAGCAGCTCAAGTGTGGTAGCAGATACG. The rearrangement links TRBV7-9 to TRBJ2-3; D unresolved. The DNA ends 3 residues before the CDR3 does, and the rest of the CDR3 is filled in from the germline J gene. The CDR3 covers 14 residues. Trimming took off 4 bases at V and 4 bases at J, with 12 bases between the two ends. Germline V gene sequence: CDR1 SEHNR, CDR2 FQNEAQ (reference sequence).

As regards this clone: The read terminates 3 residues ahead of where the CDR3 ends, so the germline J gene completes it. The chain couples TRBV5-1 to TRBJ2-1; 8 bases agree with TRBD1. The CDR3 consists of 15 residues. Germline trimming cut 2 bases from V and 9 bases from J; bases unmatched to any gene: 10. Germline V gene sequence: CDR1 SGHRS, CDR2 YFSETQ. Partial CDR3 DNA: TGCGCCAGCAGCTTTGGTGACAGGGGAGCGGGTGAG. This sequence encodes CASSFGDRGAGE. The full CDR3 is CASSFGDRGAGEQFF.

Worth noting for this clone: The CDR3 extends 3 residues past the end of the read, so its final part is completed from the germline J gene. V is TRBV7-9 and J is TRBJ1-1; D is perhaps TRBD1 (5 bases). Germline CDR1 reads SEHNR; CDR2 reads FQNEAQ (reference sequence). The CDR3 sequence is 13 residues long. V was trimmed by 2 bases and J by 5 bases, leaving 9 bases between them. CDR3 protein: CASSLNSGTEAFF. The part of the CDR3 DNA that was read is TGTGCCAGCAGCTTAAATTCAGGGACTGAA.

On this clone: The DNA ends 3 residues before the CDR3 does, and the rest of the CDR3 is filled in from the germline J gene. The rearrangement links TRBV3-1 (or the pseudogene TRBV3-2) to TRBJ2-3; 10 bases match TRBD2. CDR1 LGHDT and CDR2 YNNKEL come from the germline V gene (reference sequence). The CDR3 has 16 amino acids. The V segment lost 0 bases and the J segment 4 bases; nucleotides outside the gene matches: 4. The CDR3 bases that were read are TGTGCCAGCAGCCAAGACCTAGCGGGGGCAGCAGATACG. Its protein product is CASSQDLAGAADT. The entire CDR3 protein is CASSQDLAGAADTQYF.

For this clone: Sequencing ends 3 residues short of the CDR3 end; the germline J gene provides the rest. V usage is TRBV20-1 and J usage is TRBJ2-3, with TRBD2 matching over 9 bases. The V gene end was trimmed by 6 bases and the J gene end by 0 bases; junction bases not matched to a gene: 4. Germline-derived CDR1 and CDR2 are DFQATT and SNEGSKA (reference sequence). The CDR3 has 14 residues. The CDR3 loop is CSASGLASTDTQYF. CDR3 DNA, as far as it was read: TGCAGTGCCTCCGGACTAGCGAGCACAGATACG.

A remark on this clone: The read ends 3 residues shy of where the CDR3 ends; the end is completed using the germline J gene. The chain carries TRBV20-1 and TRBJ2-1, with 12 bases identical to TRBD2. This CDR3 comprises 16 residues. Germline-derived CDR1 and CDR2 are DFQATT and SNEGSKA (reference sequence). The trim removed 2 bases at V and 6 bases at J, leaving 8 bases unmatched. CDR3 amino acids: CSARQTLAGGPNEQFF. The CDR3 DNA, read in part, is TGCAGTGCTAGACAGACCCTAGCGGGAGGGCCCAATGAG.

In the case of this clone: The CDR3 extends 3 residues past the end of the read, so its final part is completed from the germline J gene. This chain connects TRBV10-2 to TRBJ2-7, with 8 bases lining up with TRBD1. Germline-derived CDR1 and CDR2 are WSHSY and SAAADI. This CDR3 spans 16 amino acids. With V trimmed by 7 bases and J by 0 bases, 11 bases remained unmatched. The CDR3: CASTDAGGISSYEQYF. The sequenced part of the CDR3 DNA is TGCGCCAGCACGGACGCAGGGGGCATTAGCTCCTACGAG.

A word on this clone: The read stops 3 residues short of the end of the CDR3; the missing end is completed from the germline J gene. This sequence joins TRBV7-3 and TRBJ2-3; a weak D match, TRBD1 (5 bases). The CDR3 is 14 residues long. Looked up from germline, CDR1 is SGHTA and CDR2 is FQGTGA. CDR3 protein: CTGSLETVADTQYF. CDR3 bases read: TGTACCGGCAGCTTAGAGACAGTAGCAGATACG.

In regard to this clone: The read falls 3 residues short of the CDR3 end, and the missing part is taken from the germline J gene. This chain uses TRBV4-1 with TRBJ2-7, with 9 bases identical to TRBD1. The CDR3 covers 15 residues. Germline V lookup: CDR1 MGHRA, CDR2 YSYEKL. Unmatched junction bases numbered 4, after V lost 1 base and J lost 3 bases. The CDR3 sequence: CASSQGGTGNYEQYF. CDR3 bases read: TGCGCCAGCAGCCAAGGTGGGACAGGGAACTACGAG.